The entry below describes one T cell receptor (beta chain). This entry belongs to a study of T cells in Graves' hyperthyroidism and ophthalmopathy. The TCR beta CDR3 regions underwent amplification using RNA transcripts as the source. In the first-round RT-PCR of the TCR CDR3, the HTBI primer set was used. MiXCR, run by TCRdb on the multiplex PCR reads, gives a single entry per CDR3 protein. The data contain roughly 710,000 distinct CDR3 sequences, approximately 36% of them singletons. V shed 0 bases, J shed 4 bases, and the junction held 7 bases outside the gene matches. The germline V gene encodes CDR1 LGHNA and CDR2 YNFKEQ. This CDR3 contains 16 residues.

Sequencing was done on a sample of blood. This chain uses TRBV4-2 with TRBJ2-7; 9 bases map to TRBD2. The clonotype comes from a woman between 40 and 55 years old with Graves' hyperthyroidism. The CDR3 sequence is CASSQDLAGGGYEQYF. The CDR3 bases are TGTGCCAGCAGCCAAGATCTCGCGGGGGGGGGTTACGAGCAGTACTTC.